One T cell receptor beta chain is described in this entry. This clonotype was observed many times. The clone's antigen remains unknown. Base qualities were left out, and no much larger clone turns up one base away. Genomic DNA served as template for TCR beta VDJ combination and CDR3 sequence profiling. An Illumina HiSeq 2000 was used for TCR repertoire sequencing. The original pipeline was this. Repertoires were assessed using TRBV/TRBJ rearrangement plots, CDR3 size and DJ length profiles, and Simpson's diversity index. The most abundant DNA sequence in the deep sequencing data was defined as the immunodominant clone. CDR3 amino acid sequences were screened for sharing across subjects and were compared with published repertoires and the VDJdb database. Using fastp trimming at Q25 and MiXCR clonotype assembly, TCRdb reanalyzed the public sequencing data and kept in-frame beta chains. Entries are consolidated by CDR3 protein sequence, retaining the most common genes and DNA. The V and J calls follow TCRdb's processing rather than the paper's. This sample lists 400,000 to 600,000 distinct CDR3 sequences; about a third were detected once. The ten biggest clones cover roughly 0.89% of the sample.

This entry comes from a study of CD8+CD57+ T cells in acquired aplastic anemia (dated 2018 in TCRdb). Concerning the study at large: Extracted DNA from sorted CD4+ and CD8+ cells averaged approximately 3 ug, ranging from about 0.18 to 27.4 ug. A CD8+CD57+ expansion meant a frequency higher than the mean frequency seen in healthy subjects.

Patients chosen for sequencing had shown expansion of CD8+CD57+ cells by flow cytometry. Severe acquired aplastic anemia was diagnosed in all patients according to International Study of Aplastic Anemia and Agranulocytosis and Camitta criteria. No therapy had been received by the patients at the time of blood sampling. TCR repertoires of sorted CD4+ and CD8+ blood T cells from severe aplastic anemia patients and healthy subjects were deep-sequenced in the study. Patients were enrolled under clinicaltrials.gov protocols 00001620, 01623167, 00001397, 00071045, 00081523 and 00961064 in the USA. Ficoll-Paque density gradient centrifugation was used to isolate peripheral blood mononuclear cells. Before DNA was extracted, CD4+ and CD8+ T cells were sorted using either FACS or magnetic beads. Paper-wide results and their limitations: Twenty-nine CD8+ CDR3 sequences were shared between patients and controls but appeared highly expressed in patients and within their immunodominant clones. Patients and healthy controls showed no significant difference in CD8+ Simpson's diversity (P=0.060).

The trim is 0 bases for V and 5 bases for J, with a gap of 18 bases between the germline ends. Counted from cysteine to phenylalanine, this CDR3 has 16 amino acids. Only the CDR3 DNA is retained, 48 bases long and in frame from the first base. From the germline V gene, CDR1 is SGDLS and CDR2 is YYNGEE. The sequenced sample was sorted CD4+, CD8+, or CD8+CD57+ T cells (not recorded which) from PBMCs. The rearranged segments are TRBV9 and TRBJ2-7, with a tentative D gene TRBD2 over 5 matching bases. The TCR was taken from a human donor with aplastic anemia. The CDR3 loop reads CASSVEGSGFRHEQYF. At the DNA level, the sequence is TGTGCCAGCAGCGTAGAAGGTTCGGGGTTCCGCCACGAGCAGTACTTC.